The 19 T cell receptor beta chains below all came from one sample that was sequenced in a study of cytomegalovirus exposure and HLA in healthy donors. Primers included in the PCR were 60 Vbeta and 13 Jbeta primers. Measured with immunoSEQ multiplex PCR; TCRdb has only the in-frame clones, and not every one. The sample consists of around 130,000 clones, 70% to 80% of them appearing once. Sample: PBMCs. The receptors were sampled from a woman aged 55-70 years in good health and CMV-seropositive.

The chain links TRBV9 to TRBJ1-1; D is uncertain. Per the germline V gene, CDR1 is SGDLS and CDR2 is YYNGEE. This CDR3 has 16 residues. Deletions cut 0 bases from V and 0 bases from J, with 12 bases between. The CDR3, as DNA: TGTGCCAGCAGCGTAGGGCGGGGATACATGAACACTGAAGCTTTCTTT. Translation: CASSVGRGYMNTEAFF.

The chain uses TRBV5-5 and TRBJ1-2; a weak D match, TRBD1 (5 bases). V dropped 4 bases and J dropped 0 bases, with 16 bases sitting between them. This CDR3 has 16 amino acids. The germline V gene encodes CDR1 SGHKS and CDR2 YYEKEE (reference sequence). The CDR3, as DNA: TGTGCCAGCAGCCCCGCCCTAGACAGACCTAACTATGGCTACACCTTC. It codes for CASSPALDRPNYGYTF.

The chain joins TRBV19 to TRBJ1-3; 7 bases are shared with TRBD1. The trim removed 2 bases at V and 3 bases at J, leaving 4 bases unmatched. The germline V gene has CDR1 LNHDA and CDR2 SQIVND (reference sequence). CDR3 size: 15 residues. The CDR3 region has the DNA TGTGCCAGTAGTATACGTGGGACAGATGGAAACACCATATATTTT. It specifies CASSIRGTDGNTIYF.

V gene TRBV18 combines with J gene TRBJ1-1; D call uncertain. The CDR3 contains 14 residues. Per the germline V gene, CDR1 is KGHSH and CDR2 is LQKENI. Trimming left V 3 bases short and J 0 bases short, with 8 bases between. CDR3 protein: CASSPSGMNTEAFF. The CDR3 bases are TGTGCCAGCTCACCCTCCGGGATGAACACTGAAGCTTTCTTT.

This chain links TRBV7-7 with TRBJ2-1, with 12 nucleotides matching TRBD2. The germline gives CDR1 SSHAT, CDR2 FNYEAQ (reference sequence). The CDR3 has 17 residues. Trimming cost V 1 base and J 7 bases; bases outside gene matches: 8. CDR3 nucleotide sequence: TGTGCCAGCAGCTTAGGGCTAGCGGGGGGGCCTTGGAATGAGCAGTTCTTC. Its protein is CASSLGLAGGPWNEQFF.

The chain combines TRBV7-9 with TRBJ2-5; TRBD1 matches 7 bases. Losses at the gene ends were 3 bases for V and 5 bases for J; bases not matched to a gene: 0. This CDR3 is built from 12 residues. From germline, CDR1 is SEHNR and CDR2 FQNEAQ (reference sequence). The CDR3 DNA reads as TGTGCCAGCAGCTTCAGGGGGGAGACCCAGTACTTC. This gives the protein CASSFRGETQYF.

This rearrangement joins TRBV7-9 to TRBJ2-3; 7 nucleotides agree with TRBD1. CDR1 SEHNR and CDR2 FQNEAQ come from the germline V gene (reference sequence). The CDR3 loop spans 15 amino acids. With V trimmed by 6 bases and J by 10 bases, 16 bases remained unmatched. CDR3 region: CASSPPIGQAIAQYF. CDR3 coding DNA: TGTGCCAGCAGTCCCCCGATCGGACAGGCCATAGCGCAGTATTTT.

Note on this clone: The germline gene is not matched at one end of the junction; a read error may be the cause. This chain connects TRBV19 to TRBJ1-5; maybe TRBD1 (5 bases). CDR3 length: 14 amino acids. Germline lookup yields CDR1 LNHDA and CDR2 SQIVND (reference sequence). The CDR3: CAGSSPGGNQPQHF. CDR3 bases: TGTGCCGGTAGTTCCCCGGGGGGAAATCAGCCCCAGCATTTT.

V gene TRBV27 combines with J gene TRBJ2-7; TRBD1 matches at 9 bases. The CDR3 is made up of 14 amino acids. Germline V gene data show CDR1 as MNHEY and CDR2 as SMNVEV (reference sequence). J gave up 5 bases and V 4 bases, and 6 bases lay outside the gene matches. Here the CDR3 DNA reads TGTGCCAGCAGTTCCCGACAGGGGGGCCACGAGCAGTACTTC. Translation: CASSSRQGGHEQYF.

This chain uses TRBV12-5 with TRBJ2-1; 9 nucleotides agree with TRBD2. The CDR3 extends over 12 amino acids. Germline CDR1 and CDR2: LGHNT and FRNRAP. V was clipped by 4 bases and J by 13 bases; unmatched bases: 5. CDR3 nucleotides: TGTGCTAGTGGTTCCACCGGGACTAGCCAGTTCTTC. As protein: CASGSTGTSQFF.

The V gene is TRBV12-5, the J gene TRBJ1-1; D is uncertain. Germline values: CDR1 LGHNT, CDR2 FRNRAP. Trimming took 3 bases from V and 2 from J, leaving 16 bases between them. There are 16 residues in the CDR3. CDR3 sequence (DNA): TGTGCTAGTGGTTTACTCTTCGCAGGAGGTAACACTGAAGCTTTCTTT. Translation gives CASGLLFAGGNTEAFF.

The chain is built from TRBV20-1 and TRBJ1-1, with D uncertain. Trimming took 6 bases from V and 1 from J, leaving 6 bases between them. From germline, CDR1 is DFQATT and CDR2 SNEGSKA (reference sequence). The CDR3 contains 11 residues. The CDR3 sequence is CSATKNTEAFF. CDR3 DNA sequence: TGCAGTGCGACAAAGAACACTGAAGCTTTCTTT.

The chain links TRBV6-5 to TRBJ2-5; no definite D call. The tail of the sequence fits TRBJ2-7 better, so the J call may be wrong. This CDR3 is built from 12 residues. The germline gives CDR1 MNHEY, CDR2 SVGAGI. The chain's CDR3 is CASTGLTYEQYF. CDR3 DNA sequence: TGTGCCAGCACCGGGTTAACCTACGAGCAGTACTTC.

The J gene is TRBJ2-7, the V gene TRBV6-1, with 7 bases that match TRBD1. Germline lookup yields CDR1 MNHNS and CDR2 SASEGT. J lost 3 bases, V lost 0 bases, and 5 bases had no gene match. CDR3 length: 15 residues. The chain's CDR3 is CASSEALGQHYEQYF. The CDR3 nucleotides read TGTGCCAGCAGTGAAGCGCTGGGACAGCACTACGAGCAGTACTTC.

V and J are TRBV6-5 and TRBJ1-2; TRBD1 matches at 7 bases. Germline CDR1 is MNHEY and CDR2 is SVGAGI. Unmatched junction bases numbered 7, after V lost 0 bases and J lost 6 bases. The CDR3 has 15 residues. The CDR3 here is CASSYSGQGVDGYTF. The CDR3 DNA reads as TGTGCCAGCAGTTACTCGGGCCAGGGGGTTGATGGCTACACCTTC.

The chain couples TRBV7-7 to TRBJ2-2; D perhaps matches TRBD1 (5 bases). This CDR3 spans 14 amino acids. Germline V gives CDR1 SSHAT, CDR2 FNYEAQ (reference sequence). V lost 3 bases, J lost 5 bases, and 10 bases lay in between. CDR3 amino acids: CASSFDSGTGELFF. The CDR3 coding sequence is TGTGCCAGCAGCTTTGACTCAGGGACCGGGGAGCTGTTTTTT.

This chain joins TRBV5-4 and TRBJ1-1, with a tentative D call TRBD1 (5 bases). The germline CDR1 and CDR2 sequences are SGHNT and YYREEE (reference sequence). The CDR3 is made up of 11 amino acids. V shed 4 bases and J shed 6 bases, with 7 bases lying between them. In DNA, the CDR3 is TGTGCCAGCAGCCAGGGTGCTGAAGCTTTCTTT. Translating it yields CASSQGAEAFF.

V is TRBV6-1 and J is TRBJ1-2, with D possibly being TRBD1 (5 bases). The V gene lost 2 bases and the J gene lost 6 bases, with 10 bases spanning the gap. The CDR3 is 13 residues long. CDR1 MNHNS and CDR2 SASEGT come from the germline V gene. The CDR3 spells CASSEYGGNGYTF. CDR3 DNA sequence: TGTGCCAGCAGTGAATACGGGGGTAATGGCTACACCTTC.

This clone was counted a few times. The rearrangement links TRBV2 to TRBJ2-5, with TRBD1 matching over 9 bases. J was trimmed by 14 bases and V by 7 bases; bases with no gene match: 14. This CDR3 spans 13 amino acids. The germline V gene has CDR1 SNHLY and CDR2 FYNNEI. CDR3 bases: TGTGCCAGCACGGGACAGGGAAGTGGGCTGCGATACTTC. It yields the protein CASTGQGSGLRYF.